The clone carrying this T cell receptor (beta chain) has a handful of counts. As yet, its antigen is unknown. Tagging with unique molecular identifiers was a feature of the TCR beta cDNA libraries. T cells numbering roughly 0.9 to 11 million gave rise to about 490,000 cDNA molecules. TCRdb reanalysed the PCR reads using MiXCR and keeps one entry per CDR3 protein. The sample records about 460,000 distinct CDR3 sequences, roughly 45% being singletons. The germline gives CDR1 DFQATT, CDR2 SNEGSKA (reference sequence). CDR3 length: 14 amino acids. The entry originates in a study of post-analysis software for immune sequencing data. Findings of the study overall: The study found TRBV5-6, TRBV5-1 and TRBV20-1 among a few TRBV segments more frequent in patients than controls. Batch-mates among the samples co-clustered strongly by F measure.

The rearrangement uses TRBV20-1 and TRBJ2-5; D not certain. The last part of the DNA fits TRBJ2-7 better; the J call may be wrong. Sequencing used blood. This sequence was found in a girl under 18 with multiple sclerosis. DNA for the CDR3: TGCAGTGCTAGTACCCCAGCCTTAACCTACGAGCAGTACTTC. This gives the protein CSASTPALTYEQYF.